This T cell receptor beta chain was recovered during a study of beta chain features in type 1 diabetes. Expressed TCRB transcripts got sequenced, as all isolated RNA was reverse transcribed. The read count averaged approximately 3.5 million across naive, central memory and regulatory T cell samples. Measured with immunoSEQ multiplex PCR; TCRdb has only the in-frame clones, and not every one. The top ten hold more than 0.8% of the sample, which has 300,000 to 400,000 clones, roughly 8.8% seen once. General study findings and limits: Shorter TCRB CDR3s, moderately but significantly so, marked every one of the four CD4+ subsets in Type 1 diabetes patients.

There are 15 residues in the CDR3. Germline-derived CDR1 and CDR2 are SGHDT and YYEEEE. V shed 4 bases, J shed 1 base, and the junction held 4 bases outside the gene matches. To note about this clone: Its antigen is currently unknown.

The chain employs TRBV5-6 and TRBJ1-1, with 10 bases aligning to TRBD1. This receptor was identified in a man aged 30 to 45 with type 1 diabetes. The source material was central memory CD4+ T cells from blood. The CDR3 reads CASSGRTGGNTEAFF. CDR3 bases: TGTGCCAGCAGCGGCCGGACAGGGGGGAACACTGAAGCTTTCTTT.